One and the same sample provided the 21 T cell receptor beta chains below, sequenced in a study of blood T cell repertoires in COVID-19. The protocol was immunoSEQ multiplex PCR, while the TCRdb copy is restricted to in-frame clones and leaves out a portion. The table has 220,000 or so clones, approximately 81% seen once. The sequencing input was peripheral blood. The receptors stem from a man aged 50 to 59 who had recovered from COVID-19.

The chain uses TRBV20-1 and TRBJ2-1; TRBD2 matches at 10 bases. The CDR3 totals 16 residues. V shed 3 bases, J shed 7 bases, and the junction held 12 bases outside the gene matches. Germline lookup yields CDR1 DFQATT and CDR2 SNEGSKA (reference sequence). Here the CDR3 DNA reads TGCAGTGCTAGTCCCCCTAGCGGGGGACTCGGAAATGAGCAGTTCTTC. Translation gives CSASPPSGGLGNEQFF.

CDR3 nucleotide sequence: TGTGCCAGCAGTTTCGGGACAGGGGGCCGAGAGCAGTACTTC. Translating gives CASSFGTGGREQYF. V and J are TRBV27 and TRBJ2-7; TRBD1 matches 12 bases. CDR1 is MNHEY, CDR2 SMNVEV, per germline (reference sequence). V shed 3 bases, J shed 7 bases, and the junction held 4 bases outside the gene matches. The CDR3 loop spans 14 amino acids.

This chain connects TRBV5-5 to TRBJ1-5; no reliable D call. The V gene lost 0 bases and the J gene lost 6 bases, with 7 bases spanning the gap. CDR1 and CDR2 from the germline V gene are SGHKS and YYEKEE (reference sequence). The CDR3 spans 13 residues. CDR3 bases: TGTGCCAGCAGCTTGGAAGGGAGTCAGCCCCAGCATTTT. Protein sequence: CASSLEGSQPQHF.

The rearrangement links TRBV6-5 to TRBJ2-1; TRBD2 aligns across 12 bases. V gave up 6 bases and J gave up 8 bases; unmatched junction bases: 5. In germline, CDR1 is MNHEY, CDR2 SVGAGI. The CDR3 contains 14 residues. The CDR3: CASSRLAGVHEQFF. CDR3 sequence (DNA): TGTGCCAGCAGCAGACTAGCGGGAGTACATGAGCAGTTCTTC.

The CDR3 protein is CASSELSGELFF. CDR3 nucleotide sequence: TGCGCCAGCAGTGAACTTAGCGGGGAGCTGTTTTTT. V is TRBV10-2 and J is TRBJ2-2; D remains ambiguous. Germline CDR1 reads WSHSY; CDR2 reads SAAADI. The V end lost 3 bases, the J end lost 7 bases, and 6 bases lay between the germline ends. The CDR3 contains 12 residues.

The rearrangement uses TRBV27 and TRBJ2-1; 13 nucleotides match TRBD2. Per the germline V gene, CDR1 is MNHEY and CDR2 is SMNVEV (reference sequence). This CDR3 region has 20 residues. V lost 1 base, J lost 0 bases, and 9 bases stayed unmatched. The CDR3 loop is CASSLLGPGTSGASYNEQFF. The CDR3 DNA follows: TGTGCCAGCAGTTTATTAGGCCCCGGGACTAGCGGGGCCTCCTACAATGAGCAGTTCTTC.

The chain uses TRBV18 and TRBJ2-1; 10 bases are a match to TRBD2. This CDR3 contains 14 residues. CDR1 and CDR2 from the germline V gene are KGHSH and LQKENI. The junction had 3 bases not matched to a gene; V was cut back by 5 bases and J by 5 bases. As DNA, the CDR3 is TGTGCCAGCTCAAGAACTAGCGGGAACAATGAGCAGTTCTTC. Its protein is CASSRTSGNNEQFF.

This sequence joins TRBV5-1 and TRBJ2-7; possibly TRBD2 for D (5 bases). Germline values: CDR1 SGHRS, CDR2 YFSETQ. The germline V and J ends were trimmed by 4 bases and 7 bases, with 9 bases remaining between them. The CDR3 length is 11 residues. CDR3 in DNA: TGCGCCAGCAGCGATACGGGAGAGCAGTACTTC. Translating gives CASSDTGEQYF.

The CDR3 here is CASHNGGHEKLFF. The CDR3 DNA sequence: TGTGCCAGCCATAACGGGGGTCATGAAAAACTGTTTTTT. The chain couples TRBV19 to TRBJ1-4, with D possibly TRBD1 on 5 matching bases. Trimming stripped 9 bases from V and 6 bases from J, with 14 bases between. The CDR3 spans 13 residues. Germline values: CDR1 LNHDA, CDR2 SQIVND (reference sequence).

This rearrangement joins TRBV18 to TRBJ2-7; tentatively, D is TRBD2 (6 bases). The CDR3 loop spans 15 amino acids. V was shortened by 8 bases and J by 6 bases, with 23 bases between the two germline ends. CDR1 is KGHSH, CDR2 LQKENI, per germline. The chain's CDR3 is CASRGTAESLVEQYF. The CDR3, as DNA: TGTGCCAGCCGCGGGACGGCAGAGTCCCTAGTCGAGCAGTACTTC.

The rearrangement uses TRBV5-1 and TRBJ2-7; maybe TRBD2 (5 bases). Germline CDR1 reads SGHRS; CDR2 reads YFSETQ. CDR3 size: 16 residues. V shed 2 bases and J shed 2 bases, with 17 bases lying between them. The CDR3 spells CASSLEHGVPTYEQYF. The CDR3 DNA sequence: TGCGCCAGCAGCTTAGAGCACGGGGTACCTACCTACGAGCAGTACTTC.

This chain links TRBV6-1 with TRBJ1-5; D uncertain. CDR3 length: 16 amino acids. Germline CDR1 and CDR2: MNHNS and SASEGT. V dropped 1 base and J dropped 5 bases, with 15 bases sitting between them. For the CDR3, the DNA is TGTGCCAGCAGTGAAGGATCAGCCAGACTTTATCAGCCCCAGCATTTT. Translation: CASSEGSARLYQPQHF.

The chain carries TRBV27 and TRBJ2-5; TRBD1 agrees at 10 bases. The V segment lost 2 bases and the J segment 4 bases; nucleotides outside the gene matches: 4. Germline-derived CDR1 and CDR2 are MNHEY and SMNVEV (reference sequence). The CDR3 sequence is 15 residues long. DNA for the CDR3: TGTGCCAGCAGTTTACCCGGGACAGGGGTAGAGACCCAGTACTTC. Residues: CASSLPGTGVETQYF.

This chain joins TRBV10-1 and TRBJ2-2; 10 bases line up with TRBD2. The CDR3 loop spans 20 amino acids. Germline assignment: CDR1 WNHNN and CDR2 SYGVQD (reference sequence). Trimming removed 0 bases from V and 1 base from J; junction bases left unmatched: 11. CDR3 in DNA: TGCGCCAGCAGTGAGTCGAGGCTAGCGGGAGATCGGGTGAACACCGGGGAGCTGTTTTTT. Its protein product is CASSESRLAGDRVNTGELFF.

The CDR3 loop is CASSEVDTQYF. The CDR3 DNA reads as TGTGCCAGCTCAGAGGTAGATACGCAGTATTTT. The genes are TRBV18 and TRBJ2-3; D gene ambiguous. The V gene lost 5 bases and the J gene lost 5 bases, with 5 bases spanning the gap. CDR1 and CDR2 (germline): KGHSH, LQKENI. The CDR3 has 11 amino acids.

This chain uses TRBV14 with TRBJ2-7; TRBD1 agrees at 9 bases. The CDR3 contains 16 residues. The ends lost 4 bases at V and 3 bases at J; junction bases unmatched: 10. Germline loops: CDR1 SGHDN, CDR2 FVKESK. CDR3 bases: TGTGCCAGCAGCCCCCTACCGGGACAGGGAGTCTACGAGCAGTACTTC. Amino acids: CASSPLPGQGVYEQYF.

In its sample, this clone was seen once. The J gene is TRBJ2-3, the V gene TRBV2; 10 bases agree with TRBD2. After removal of 5 bases from V and 4 bases from J, the junction contained 3 bases not matched to a gene. Germline CDR1 SNHLY, CDR2 FYNNEI. The CDR3 loop spans 14 amino acids. The CDR3 nucleotides are TGTGCCAGCAGTCTAGCGGGAGCGTCAGATACGCAGTATTTT. As protein: CASSLAGASDTQYF.

V usage is TRBV7-8 and J usage is TRBJ2-1; 9 bases are a match to TRBD1. This CDR3 region has 16 residues. The V and J ends lost 5 bases and 5 bases, in that order; junction bases with no gene match: 10. Per the germline V gene, CDR1 is SGHVS and CDR2 is FQNEAQ. The CDR3 nucleotides read TGTGCCAGCAGCCTAAGACGGGACAGGGTAGACAATGAGCAGTTCTTC. Translated: CASSLRRDRVDNEQFF.

The rearrangement links TRBV5-1 to TRBJ2-7, with D perhaps matching TRBD1 (7 bases). The germline V gene encodes CDR1 SGHRS and CDR2 YFSETQ. V was clipped by 4 bases and J by 6 bases, with 14 bases between them. The CDR3 length is 13 residues. The CDR3 region has the DNA TGCGCCAGCAGCAAAGGACAGGAGGGCGAGCAGTACTTC. Translating it yields CASSKGQEGEQYF. Complete variable domain (other parts from reference TRBV5-1 and TRBJ2-7): KAGVTQTPRYLIKTRGQQVTLSCSPISGHRSVSWYQQTPGQGLQFLFEYFSETQRNKGNFPGRFSGRQFSNSRSEMNVSTLELGDSALYLCASSKGQEGEQYFGPGTRLTVT.

This sequence joins TRBV7-9 and TRBJ2-7; D perhaps matches TRBD1 (6 bases). CDR1 is SEHNR, CDR2 FQNEAQ, per germline (reference sequence). The CDR3 has 13 residues. The ends were cut back, 3 bases at V and 3 bases at J, with 9 bases in the middle. CDR3 region: CASSFIQGYEQYF. The CDR3 bases are TGTGCCAGCAGCTTCATACAGGGCTACGAGCAGTACTTC.

The CDR3 DNA is TGCGCCAGCAGCCAAGATGAACTAGCGCGGGGGACCCAGTACTTC. Protein: CASSQDELARGTQYF. The chain joins TRBV4-1 to TRBJ2-5, with 7 positions matching TRBD2. J lost 7 bases, V lost 0 bases, and 8 bases had no gene match. Germline V lookup: CDR1 MGHRA, CDR2 YSYEKL. This CDR3 is built from 15 residues.